This section outlines one T cell receptor beta chain sequence together with its context. Antigen unknown. Authors of the study amplified TCR beta CDR3 regions from RNA transcripts. Carried out on the TCR CDR3, a first-round RT-PCR used the HTBI primer set. TCRdb re-called the multiplex PCR reads through MiXCR, storing one row per CDR3 protein. The sample records a few hundred thousand distinct CDR3 sequences, 20% to 25% being singletons. This record belongs to a study of T cells in Graves' hyperthyroidism and ophthalmopathy. Study-level information: Before any treatment, at initial diagnosis, peripheral blood was collected. Study findings and constraints: Before onset, by a median of approximately 6.2 months, the model predicted ophthalmopathy.

V shed 4 bases and J 3 bases; nucleotides not matched to a gene: 17. This CDR3 has 19 amino acids. CDR1 is SGHKS, CDR2 YYEKEE, per germline (reference sequence). Ophthalmopathy cases scored 3 or more on the Clinical Activity Score and 4 or more on NOSPECS grade, with duration below 3 months. PBMCs were sourced from more than 9 ml fresh peripheral blood. Sequenced input: blood. The source is a woman aged 70-85 years with Graves' ophthalmopathy. V usage is TRBV5-5 and J usage is TRBJ2-1, with 9 bases fitting TRBD2. Here the CDR3 DNA reads TGTGCCAGCAGCCCGTGGAAAGGGGTTAGCGGGAGTGGCTACAATGAGCAGTTCTTC. Its translation: CASSPWKGVSGSGYNEQFF.